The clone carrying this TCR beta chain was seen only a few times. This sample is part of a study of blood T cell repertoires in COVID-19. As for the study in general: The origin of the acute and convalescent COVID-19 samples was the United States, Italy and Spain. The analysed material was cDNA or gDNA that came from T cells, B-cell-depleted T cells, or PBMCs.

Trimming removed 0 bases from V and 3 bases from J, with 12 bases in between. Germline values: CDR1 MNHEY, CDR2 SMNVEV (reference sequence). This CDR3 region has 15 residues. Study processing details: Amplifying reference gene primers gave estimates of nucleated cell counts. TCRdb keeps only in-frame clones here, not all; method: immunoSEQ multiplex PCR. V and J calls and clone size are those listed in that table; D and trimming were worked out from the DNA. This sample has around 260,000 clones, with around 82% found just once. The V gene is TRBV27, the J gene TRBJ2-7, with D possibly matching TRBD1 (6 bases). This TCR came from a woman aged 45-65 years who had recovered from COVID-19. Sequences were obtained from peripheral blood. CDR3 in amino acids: CASSLSPDSGYEQYF. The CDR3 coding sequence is TGTGCCAGCAGTTTATCCCCGGACAGCGGCTACGAGCAGTACTTC.